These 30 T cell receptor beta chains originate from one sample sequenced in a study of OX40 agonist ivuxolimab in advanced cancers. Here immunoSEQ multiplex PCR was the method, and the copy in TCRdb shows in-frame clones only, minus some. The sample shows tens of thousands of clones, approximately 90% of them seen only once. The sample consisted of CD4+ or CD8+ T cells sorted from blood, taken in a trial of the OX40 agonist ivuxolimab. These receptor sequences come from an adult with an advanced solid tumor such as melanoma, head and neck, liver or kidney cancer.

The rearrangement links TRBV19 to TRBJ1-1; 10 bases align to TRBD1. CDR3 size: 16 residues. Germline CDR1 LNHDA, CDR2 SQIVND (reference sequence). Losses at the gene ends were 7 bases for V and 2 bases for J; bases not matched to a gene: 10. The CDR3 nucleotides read TGTGCCAGTATAGAGAGGGACAGGGGTGTCAACACTGAAGCTTTCTTT. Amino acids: CASIERDRGVNTEAFF.

This CDR3 reads CASSLLRGSGNTIYF. CDR3 nucleotides: TGTGCCAGCAGCTTACTACGGGGCTCTGGAAACACCATATATTTT. This chain uses TRBV7-9 with TRBJ1-3; D gene ambiguous. This CDR3 has 15 residues. V was shortened by 2 bases and J by 0 bases, with 8 bases between the two germline ends. Germline V CDR1 and CDR2: SEHNR, FQNEAQ (reference sequence). Full variable domain (remainder filled in from reference TRBV7-9 and TRBJ1-3): DTGVSQNPRHKITKRGQNVTFRCDPISEHNRLYWYRQTLGQGPEFLTYFQNEAQLEKSRLLSDRFSAERPKGSFSTLEIQRTEQGDSAMYLCASSLLRGSGNTIYFGEGSWLTVV.

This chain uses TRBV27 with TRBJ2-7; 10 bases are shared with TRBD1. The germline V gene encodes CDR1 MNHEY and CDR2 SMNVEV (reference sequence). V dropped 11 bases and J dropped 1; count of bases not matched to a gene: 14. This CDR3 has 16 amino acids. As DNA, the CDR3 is TGTGCCGGCGGCCTGGGGACAGGGGTTTTTTCCTACGAGCAGTACTTC. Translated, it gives CAGGLGTGVFSYEQYF.

The CDR3 is CASRAFTGGVGNEQFF. CDR3 sequence (DNA): TGTGCCAGCAGGGCCTTCACAGGGGGAGTGGGCAATGAGCAGTTCTTC. The chain is built from TRBV2 and TRBJ2-1, with TRBD1 matching over 8 bases. CDR1 is SNHLY and CDR2 is FYNNEI in the germline V gene. Losses at the gene ends were 6 bases for V and 6 bases for J; bases not matched to a gene: 13. This CDR3 spans 16 amino acids.

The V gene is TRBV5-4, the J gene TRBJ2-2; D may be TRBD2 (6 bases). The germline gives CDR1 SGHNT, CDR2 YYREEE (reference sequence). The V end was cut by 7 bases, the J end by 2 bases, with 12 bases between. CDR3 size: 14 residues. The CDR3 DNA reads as TGTGCCAGCCGCCTGGGGGGAAACACCGGGGAGCTGTTTTTT. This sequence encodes CASRLGGNTGELFF.

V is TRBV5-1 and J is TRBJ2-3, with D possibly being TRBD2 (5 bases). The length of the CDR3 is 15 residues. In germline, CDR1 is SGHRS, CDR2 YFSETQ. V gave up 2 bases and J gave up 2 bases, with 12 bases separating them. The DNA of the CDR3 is TGCGCCAGCAGCTTTGGCAGCGGTTACACAGATACGCAGTATTTT. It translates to CASSFGSGYTDTQYF.

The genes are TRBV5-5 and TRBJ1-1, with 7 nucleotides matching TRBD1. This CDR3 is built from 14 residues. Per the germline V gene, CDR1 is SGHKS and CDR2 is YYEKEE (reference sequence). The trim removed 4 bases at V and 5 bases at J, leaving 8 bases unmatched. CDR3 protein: CASSVRQGGTEAFF. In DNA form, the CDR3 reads TGTGCCAGCAGCGTTCGACAGGGAGGGACTGAAGCTTTCTTT. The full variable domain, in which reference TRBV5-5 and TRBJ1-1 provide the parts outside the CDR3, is DAGVTQSPTHLIKTRGQQVTLRCSPISGHKSVSWYQQVLGQGPQFIFQYYEKEERGRGNFPDRFSARQFPNYSSELNVNALLLGDSALYLCASSVRQGGTEAFFGQGTRLTVV.

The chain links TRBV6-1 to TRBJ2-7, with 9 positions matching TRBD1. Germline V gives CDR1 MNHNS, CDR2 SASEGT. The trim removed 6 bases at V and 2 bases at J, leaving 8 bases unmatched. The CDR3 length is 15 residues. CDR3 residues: CASSDRTGAPYEQYF. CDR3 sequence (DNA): TGTGCCAGCAGCGACAGGACAGGGGCACCCTACGAGCAGTACTTC.

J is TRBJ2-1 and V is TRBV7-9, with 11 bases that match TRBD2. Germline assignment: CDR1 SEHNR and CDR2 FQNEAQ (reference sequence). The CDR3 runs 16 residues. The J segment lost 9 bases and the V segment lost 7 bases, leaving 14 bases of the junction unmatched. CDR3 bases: TGTGCCAGCACTCCTAGCGGGGGGATTAATGTAGGTGAGCAGTTCTTC. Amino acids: CASTPSGGINVGEQFF.

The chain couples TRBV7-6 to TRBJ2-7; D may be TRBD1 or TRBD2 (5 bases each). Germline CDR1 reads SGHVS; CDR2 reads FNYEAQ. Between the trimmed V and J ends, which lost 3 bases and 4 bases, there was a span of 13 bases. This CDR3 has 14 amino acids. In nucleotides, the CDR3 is TGTGCCAGCAGCTTGGTATCTGGGACGTACGAGCAGTACTTC. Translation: CASSLVSGTYEQYF.

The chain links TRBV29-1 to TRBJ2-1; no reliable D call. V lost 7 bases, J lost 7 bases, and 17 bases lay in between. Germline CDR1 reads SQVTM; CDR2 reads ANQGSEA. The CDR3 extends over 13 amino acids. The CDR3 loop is CSARQGAGNEQFF. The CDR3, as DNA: TGCAGCGCCCGTCAAGGAGCTGGGAATGAGCAGTTCTTC.

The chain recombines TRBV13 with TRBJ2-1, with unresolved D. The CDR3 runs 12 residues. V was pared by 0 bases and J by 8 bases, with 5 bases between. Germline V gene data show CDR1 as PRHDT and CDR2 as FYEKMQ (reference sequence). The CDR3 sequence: CASSLGWDEQFF. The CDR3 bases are TGTGCCAGCAGCTTAGGTTGGGATGAGCAGTTCTTC.

The CDR3 here is CASGGPGAKANTGELFF. Here the CDR3 DNA reads TGCGCCAGCGGCGGCCCGGGGGCGAAAGCGAACACCGGGGAGCTGTTTTTT. The chain has TRBV4-1 and TRBJ2-2; the D gene could be TRBD1 or TRBD2 (6 bases each). This CDR3 is 17 amino acids long. Trimming removed 8 bases at V and 0 bases at J, with 19 bases between. Germline CDR1 and CDR2: MGHRA and YSYEKL.

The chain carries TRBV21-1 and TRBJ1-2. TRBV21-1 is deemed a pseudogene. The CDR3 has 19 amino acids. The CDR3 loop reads CASSKSRGEQGPDVYGYTF. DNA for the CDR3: TGTGCCAGCAGCAAATCCCGTGGGGAACAAGGCCCCGACGTCTATGGCTACACCTTC.

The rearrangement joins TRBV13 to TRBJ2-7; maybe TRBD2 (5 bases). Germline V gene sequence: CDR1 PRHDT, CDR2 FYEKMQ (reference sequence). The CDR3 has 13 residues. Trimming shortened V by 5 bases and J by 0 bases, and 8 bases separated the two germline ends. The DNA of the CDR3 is TGTGCCAGCAGCCCCACTAGCTCCTACGAGCAGTACTTC. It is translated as CASSPTSSYEQYF.

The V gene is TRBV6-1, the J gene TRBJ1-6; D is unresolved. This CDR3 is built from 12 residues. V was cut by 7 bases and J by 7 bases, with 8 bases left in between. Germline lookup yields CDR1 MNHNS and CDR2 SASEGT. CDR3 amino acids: CASNEGNSPLHF. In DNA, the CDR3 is TGTGCCAGCAACGAAGGGAATTCACCCCTCCACTTT.

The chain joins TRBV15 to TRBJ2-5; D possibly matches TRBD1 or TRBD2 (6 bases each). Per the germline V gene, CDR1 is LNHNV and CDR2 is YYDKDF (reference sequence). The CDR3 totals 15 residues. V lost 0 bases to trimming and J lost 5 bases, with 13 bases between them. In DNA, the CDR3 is TGTGCCACCAGCAGAGAGGCCGGGGGCGGGGAGACCCAGTACTTC. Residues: CATSREAGGGETQYF.

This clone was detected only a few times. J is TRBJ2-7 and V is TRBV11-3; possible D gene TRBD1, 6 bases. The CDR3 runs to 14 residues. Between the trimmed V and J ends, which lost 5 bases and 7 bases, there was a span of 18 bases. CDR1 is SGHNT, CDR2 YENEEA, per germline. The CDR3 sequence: CASSETTGTHEQYF. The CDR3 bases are TGTGCCAGCAGCGAGACTACCGGGACACATGAGCAGTACTTC.

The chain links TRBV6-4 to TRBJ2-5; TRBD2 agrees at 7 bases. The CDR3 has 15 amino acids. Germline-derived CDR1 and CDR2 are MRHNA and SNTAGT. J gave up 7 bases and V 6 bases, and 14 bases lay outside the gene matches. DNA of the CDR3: TGTGCCAGCAGGCCCAGCGGGGTCCCTCGAGGGACCCAGTACTTC. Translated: CASRPSGVPRGTQYF.

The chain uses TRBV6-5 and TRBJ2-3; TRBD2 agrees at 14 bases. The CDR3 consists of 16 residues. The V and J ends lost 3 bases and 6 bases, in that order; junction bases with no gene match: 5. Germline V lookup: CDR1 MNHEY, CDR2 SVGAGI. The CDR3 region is CASSYLGTSGGDTQYF. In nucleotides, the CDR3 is TGTGCCAGCAGTTATTTAGGGACTAGCGGGGGTGATACGCAGTATTTT.

DNA for the CDR3: TGTGCCAGCATTCCTTCGCCTAGCGGGGGTGGAGATGAGCAGTTCTTC. Its protein is CASIPSPSGGGDEQFF. V gene TRBV11-2 combines with J gene TRBJ2-1; 10 nucleotides align to TRBD2. The V gene's germline CDR1 is SGHAT and CDR2 FQNNGV. Trimming cost V 7 bases and J 8 bases; bases outside gene matches: 14. This CDR3 has 16 amino acids.

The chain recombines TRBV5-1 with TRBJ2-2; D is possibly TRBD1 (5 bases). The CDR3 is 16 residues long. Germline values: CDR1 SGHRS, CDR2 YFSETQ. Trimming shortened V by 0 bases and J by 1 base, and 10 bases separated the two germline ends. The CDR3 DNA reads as TGCGCCAGCAGCTTGGCTAGGGGTTTGAACACCGGGGAGCTGTTTTTT. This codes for CASSLARGLNTGELFF.

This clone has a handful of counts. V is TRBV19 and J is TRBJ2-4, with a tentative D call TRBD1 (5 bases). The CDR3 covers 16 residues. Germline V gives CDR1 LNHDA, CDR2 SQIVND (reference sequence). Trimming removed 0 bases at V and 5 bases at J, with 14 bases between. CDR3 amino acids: CASSIESAGMENIQYF. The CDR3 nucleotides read TGTGCCAGTAGTATAGAGAGCGCAGGGATGGAAAACATTCAGTACTTC.

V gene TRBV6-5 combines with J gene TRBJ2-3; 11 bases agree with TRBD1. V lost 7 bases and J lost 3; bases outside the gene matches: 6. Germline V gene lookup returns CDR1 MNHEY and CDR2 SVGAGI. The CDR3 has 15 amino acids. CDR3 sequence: CASKGWDRGTDTQYF. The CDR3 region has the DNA TGTGCCAGCAAGGGATGGGACAGGGGGACAGATACGCAGTATTTT.

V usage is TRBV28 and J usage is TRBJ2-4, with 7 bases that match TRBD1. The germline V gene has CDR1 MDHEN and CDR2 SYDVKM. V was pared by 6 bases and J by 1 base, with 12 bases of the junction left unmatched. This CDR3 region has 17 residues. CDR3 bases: TGTGCCAGCAGCACGGAACAGGGGTTTGGGGCCAAAAACATTCAGTACTTC. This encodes CASSTEQGFGAKNIQYF.

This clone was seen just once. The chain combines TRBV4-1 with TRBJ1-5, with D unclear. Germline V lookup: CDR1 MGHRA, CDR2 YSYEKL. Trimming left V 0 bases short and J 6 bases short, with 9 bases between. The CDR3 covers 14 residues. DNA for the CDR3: TGCGCCAGCAGCCAAGAGAATCCAGGTCAGCCCCAGCATTTT. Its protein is CASSQENPGQPQHF.

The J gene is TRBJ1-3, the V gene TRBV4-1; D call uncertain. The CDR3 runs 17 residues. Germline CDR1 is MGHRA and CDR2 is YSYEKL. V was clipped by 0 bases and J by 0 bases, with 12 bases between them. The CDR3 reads CASSQEVPRDSGNTIYF. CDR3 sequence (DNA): TGCGCCAGCAGCCAAGAGGTACCGAGGGACTCTGGAAACACCATATATTTT.

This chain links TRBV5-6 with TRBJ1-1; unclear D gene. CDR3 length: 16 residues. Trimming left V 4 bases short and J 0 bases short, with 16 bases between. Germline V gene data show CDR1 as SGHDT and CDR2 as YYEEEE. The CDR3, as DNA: TGTGCCAGCAGCCCGATCTTTGCGCAGATGAACACTGAAGCTTTCTTT. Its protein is CASSPIFAQMNTEAFF.

The CDR3 reads CASSYSNSGAGFEQFF. CDR3 DNA: TGTGCCAGCAGTTACTCGAATTCAGGAGCGGGCTTTGAGCAGTTCTTC. This chain connects TRBV6-5 to TRBJ2-1; D may be TRBD2 (6 bases). Germline V gene data show CDR1 as MNHEY and CDR2 as SVGAGI. V shed 0 bases and J shed 9 bases, with 18 bases lying between them. This CDR3 spans 16 amino acids.

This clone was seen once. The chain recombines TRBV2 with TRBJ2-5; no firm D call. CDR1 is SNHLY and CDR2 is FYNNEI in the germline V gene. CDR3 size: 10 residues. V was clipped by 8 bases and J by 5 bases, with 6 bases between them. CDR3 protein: CASFWETQYF. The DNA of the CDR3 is TGTGCCAGCTTCTGGGAGACCCAGTACTTC. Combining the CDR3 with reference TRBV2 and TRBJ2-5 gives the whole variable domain EPEVTQTPSHQVTQMGQEVILRCVPISNHLYFYWYRQILGQKVEFLVSFYNNEISEKSEIFDDQFSVERPDGSNFTLKIRSTKLEDSAMYFCASFWETQYFGPGTRLLVL.